The next 29 T cell receptor beta chains were all read from a single sample in a study of blood T cell repertoires in COVID-19. Here immunoSEQ multiplex PCR was the method, and the copy in TCRdb shows in-frame clones only, minus some. The data show over 200,000 clones, with roughly 90% seen just once and 0.7% to 0.85% held by the top ten. The specimen sequenced was peripheral blood. The receptors were sampled from a man aged 55 to 70 with COVID-19, enrolled during active disease.

The chain couples TRBV14 to TRBJ1-1, with D perhaps matching TRBD1 (5 bases). The CDR3 runs 15 residues. CDR1 and CDR2 (germline): SGHDN, FVKESK. The germline V and J ends were trimmed by 0 bases and 5 bases, with 13 bases remaining between them. The CDR3 nucleotides are TGTGCCAGCAGCCAAGATCCGTGGAGGGGAACTGAAGCTTTCTTT. Translating it yields CASSQDPWRGTEAFF.

This clone was observed once. The chain is built from TRBV12-3 or TRBV12-4 and TRBJ2-1; 7 bases align to TRBD2. This CDR3 has 13 amino acids. The ends lost 6 bases at V and 10 bases at J; junction bases unmatched: 9. CDR3 sequence: CASSPGGTEEQFF. Written as DNA, the CDR3 is TGTGCCAGCAGCCCCGGGGGGACTGAAGAGCAGTTCTTC.

The chain joins TRBV9 to TRBJ2-3, with TRBD2 matching over 7 bases. There are 16 residues in the CDR3. Germline lookup yields CDR1 SGDLS and CDR2 YYNGEE. The trim removed 0 bases at V and 2 bases at J, leaving 6 bases unmatched. The CDR3 reads CASSVGAGVVTDTQYF. DNA for the CDR3: TGTGCCAGCAGCGTAGGGGCGGGGGTTGTCACAGATACGCAGTATTTT.

This clone has a handful of counts. The CDR3 sequence is CASSPQGATVDEQFF. DNA of the CDR3: TGCGCCAGCAGCCCACAGGGGGCGACGGTGGATGAGCAGTTCTTC. The chain employs TRBV5-1 and TRBJ2-1, with 9 bases lining up with TRBD1. The CDR3 extends over 15 amino acids. Germline CDR1 is SGHRS and CDR2 is YFSETQ. J was trimmed by 8 bases and V by 4 bases; bases with no gene match: 10.

The V gene is TRBV4-2, the J gene TRBJ2-1, with 14 bases lining up with TRBD2. The CDR3 length is 17 residues. CDR1 is LGHNA and CDR2 is YNFKEQ in the germline V gene. Trimming at V came to 2 bases and at J to 8 bases, leaving 8 bases not matched to a gene. CDR3 residues: CASSQTFGTSGGDEQFF. In DNA form, the CDR3 reads TGTGCCAGCAGCCAAACGTTCGGGACTAGCGGGGGCGATGAGCAGTTCTTC.

This clone has more than one count but fewer than ten. The chain uses TRBV27 and TRBJ1-6; D ambiguous. Germline V gene lookup returns CDR1 MNHEY and CDR2 SMNVEV (reference sequence). CDR3 size: 16 residues. Trimming stripped 2 bases from V and 7 bases from J, with 15 bases between. CDR3 DNA sequence: TGTGCCAGCAGTTTAAACCCCGGGAACGGCAATTCACCCCTCCACTTT. Residues: CASSLNPGNGNSPLHF.

This sequence joins TRBV4-2 and TRBJ1-2; 9 nucleotides agree with TRBD1. J lost 4 bases, V lost 0 bases, and 12 bases had no gene match. The germline gives CDR1 LGHNA, CDR2 YNFKEQ. The CDR3 is 18 residues long. This CDR3 is CASSQDPWGTGSSYGYTF. As DNA, the CDR3 is TGTGCCAGCAGCCAAGACCCCTGGGGGACAGGGAGTAGCTATGGCTACACCTTC.

This clone showed up just once. The chain links TRBV5-1 to TRBJ2-3; 8 positions agree with TRBD1. The CDR3 runs 16 residues. V gave up 4 bases and J gave up 3 bases; unmatched junction bases: 10. Germline CDR1 and CDR2: SGHRS and YFSETQ. The CDR3 DNA reads TGCGCCAGCAGCAATCCAGGGGGCGTCGGGACAGATACGCAGTATTTT. Amino acids: CASSNPGGVGTDTQYF.

The rearrangement uses TRBV2 and TRBJ2-5; the match to TRBD2 covers 10 bases. Germline CDR1 reads SNHLY; CDR2 reads FYNNEI. The J segment lost 4 bases and the V segment lost 4 bases, leaving 9 bases of the junction unmatched. The CDR3 has 16 amino acids. CDR3 coding DNA: TGTGCCAGCAGTGTTGAGCGGGGGGGCCTTGGAGAGACCCAGTACTTC. It specifies CASSVERGGLGETQYF.

This sequence joins TRBV30 and TRBJ2-7; TRBD2 aligns across 9 bases. Germline V gene data show CDR1 as GTSNPN and CDR2 as SVGIG (reference sequence). This CDR3 contains 14 residues. With V trimmed by 4 bases and J by 9 bases, 13 bases remained unmatched. CDR3 sequence (DNA): TGTGCCTGGACGGGACTAGCCGACCTCGCGAGGCAGTACTTC. This encodes CAWTGLADLARQYF. The variable domain in full, with the rest retrieved from reference TRBV30 and TRBJ2-7, is SQTIHQWPATLVQPVGSPLSLECTVEGTSNPNLYWYRQAAGRGLQLLFYSVGIGQISSEVPQNLSASRPQDRQFILSSKKLLLSDSGFYLCAWTGLADLARQYFGPGTRLTVT.

CDR3 residues: CASSIMTGGAGNTIYF. CDR3 nucleotides: TGTGCCAGTAGTATCATGACAGGAGGCGCTGGAAACACCATATATTTT. The chain uses TRBV19 and TRBJ1-3, with D possibly matching TRBD1 (6 bases). The CDR3 is 16 amino acids. The V and J ends lost 3 bases and 2 bases respectively, with 14 bases between them. CDR1 and CDR2 (germline): LNHDA, SQIVND (reference sequence).

The chain couples TRBV27 to TRBJ1-4; weak D call: TRBD1 (5 bases). With 5 bases removed from V and 7 bases from J, the gap between germline ends came to 17 bases. Germline loops: CDR1 MNHEY, CDR2 SMNVEV (reference sequence). CDR3 length: 15 amino acids. The CDR3 reads CASSEFGGRGEKLFF. The CDR3 DNA reads as TGTGCCAGCAGTGAATTTGGGGGGAGGGGTGAAAAACTGTTTTTT.

The chain has TRBV7-3 and TRBJ1-4; 8 nucleotides line up with TRBD1. V trimming: 5 bases; J trimming: 11 bases; junction bases outside the gene matches: 7. The germline V gene has CDR1 SGHTA and CDR2 FQGTGA. The CDR3 totals 13 residues. This CDR3 is CASSAGQGSKLFF. DNA of the CDR3: TGTGCCAGCAGCGCCGGACAGGGCAGCAAACTGTTTTTT.

This clone was seen only once. The V and J genes are TRBV9 and TRBJ1-3; 8 positions match TRBD1. Unmatched junction bases numbered 5, after V lost 4 bases and J lost 2 bases. The CDR3 loop spans 15 amino acids. CDR1 and CDR2 (germline): SGDLS, YYNGEE. The chain's CDR3 is CASSSRTGTGNTIYF. CDR3 nucleotide sequence: TGTGCCAGCAGCTCCAGGACAGGGACTGGAAACACCATATATTTT.

In this sample, this clone turned up once. The V gene is TRBV2, the J gene TRBJ1-5; weak D call: TRBD1 (6 bases). The CDR3 is 14 amino acids. The ends were cut back, 7 bases at V and 6 bases at J, with 16 bases in the middle. Germline lookup yields CDR1 SNHLY and CDR2 FYNNEI. In DNA, the CDR3 is TGTGCCAGCAATATGCAGGGGCTGAGTCAGCCCCAGCATTTT. This codes for CASNMQGLSQPQHF.

The sample holds a few counts of this clone. V and J are TRBV4-1 and TRBJ1-5, with 8 bases aligning to TRBD1. V gave up 2 bases and J gave up 0 bases; unmatched junction bases: 0. The germline CDR1 and CDR2 sequences are MGHRA and YSYEKL. The CDR3 consists of 15 residues. CDR3 sequence (DNA): TGCGCCAGCAGCCAACAGGGGGCTAGCAATCAGCCCCAGCATTTT. Amino acids: CASSQQGASNQPQHF.

The J gene is TRBJ1-5, the V gene TRBV27; tentatively, D is TRBD1 (5 bases). Trimming cost V 4 bases and J 7 bases, with 11 bases left between them. This CDR3 is built from 13 residues. Germline V gene lookup returns CDR1 MNHEY and CDR2 SMNVEV (reference sequence). DNA of the CDR3: TGTGCCAGCAGTTCTCAGGGTAGGCAGCCCCAGCATTTT. Its translation is CASSSQGRQPQHF.

The J gene is TRBJ2-2, the V gene TRBV24-1, with TRBD2 matching 9 bases. CDR1 KGHDR and CDR2 SFDVKD come from the germline V gene. V lost 4 bases, J lost 1 base, and 3 bases stayed unmatched. This CDR3 is built from 16 residues. CDR3: CATSDHSGGNTGELFF. The CDR3 DNA follows: TGTGCCACCAGTGACCATAGCGGGGGGAACACCGGGGAGCTGTTTTTT.

This chain joins TRBV15 and TRBJ1-1; the D is unclear. This CDR3 is 13 amino acids long. The germline V gene encodes CDR1 LNHNV and CDR2 YYDKDF (reference sequence). The V end lost 3 bases, the J end lost 1 base, and 6 bases lay between the germline ends. As DNA, the CDR3 is TGTGCCACCAGCAGGAGGTCGAACACTGAAGCTTTCTTT. This codes for CATSRRSNTEAFF.

This clone was detected only a few times. V gene TRBV6-5 combines with J gene TRBJ2-7, with D maybe TRBD2 (5 bases). This CDR3 has 15 residues. V was pared by 4 bases and J by 4 bases, with 17 bases between. Per the germline V gene, CDR1 is MNHEY and CDR2 is SVGAGI. The CDR3, as DNA: TGTGCCAGCAGTTCCCCCGGGGTAGGGAAATACGAGCAGTACTTC. It encodes CASSSPGVGKYEQYF.

The rearrangement links TRBV4-1 to TRBJ2-7; the D gene is possibly TRBD2 (7 bases). The CDR3 has 16 residues. The V and J ends lost 0 bases and 0 bases respectively, with 12 bases between them. Germline-derived CDR1 and CDR2 are MGHRA and YSYEKL. CDR3 protein: CASSQDGGGASYEQYF. The CDR3 DNA reads as TGCGCCAGCAGCCAAGATGGTGGGGGGGCCTCCTACGAGCAGTACTTC.

V gene TRBV5-1 combines with J gene TRBJ2-1, with 9 bases aligning to TRBD1. This CDR3 has 14 amino acids. CDR1 SGHRS and CDR2 YFSETQ come from the germline V gene. Trimming cost V 5 bases and J 9 bases; bases outside gene matches: 9. The CDR3 bases are TGCGCCAGCAGAGCCGGGACAGGGAGGACTGAGCAGTTCTTC. This codes for CASRAGTGRTEQFF. Complete variable domain (other parts from reference TRBV5-1 and TRBJ2-1): KAGVTQTPRYLIKTRGQQVTLSCSPISGHRSVSWYQQTPGQGLQFLFEYFSETQRNKGNFPGRFSGRQFSNSRSEMNVSTLELGDSALYLCASRAGTGRTEQFFGPGTRLTVL.

This chain joins TRBV7-2 and TRBJ2-1, with D possibly being TRBD2 (7 bases). The germline V and J ends were trimmed by 5 bases and 7 bases, with 18 bases remaining between them. This CDR3 contains 15 residues. Germline lookup yields CDR1 SGHTA and CDR2 FQGNSA. Written as DNA, the CDR3 is TGTGCCAGCAGCCTTCGGACGGGGGGCAGGAATGAGCAGTTCTTC. Its translation is CASSLRTGGRNEQFF. Supplemented by reference TRBV7-2 and TRBJ2-1, the full variable domain reads GAGVSQSPSNKVTEKGKDVELRCDPISGHTALYWYRQSLGQGLEFLIYFQGNSAPDKSGLPSDRFSAERTGGSVSTLTIQRTQQEDSAVYLCASSLRTGGRNEQFFGPGTRLTVL.

The chain combines TRBV28 with TRBJ1-2; D gene unclear. The CDR3 length is 12 residues. In germline, CDR1 is MDHEN, CDR2 SYDVKM. V lost 4 bases and J lost 8, with 11 bases in between. The DNA of the CDR3 is TGTGCCAGCAGTTCCGGGGAAAAAGGCTACACCTTC. The encoded protein is CASSSGEKGYTF.

The chain joins TRBV27 to TRBJ2-7; D is perhaps TRBD1 (5 bases). The germline gives CDR1 MNHEY, CDR2 SMNVEV (reference sequence). Between the trimmed V and J ends, which lost 5 bases and 4 bases, there was a span of 12 bases. The CDR3 has 13 residues. This CDR3 reads CASSIRPGYEQYF. The CDR3 DNA reads TGTGCCAGCAGTATAAGGCCAGGGTACGAGCAGTACTTC.

The rearrangement joins TRBV9 to TRBJ2-1; 15 positions agree with TRBD2. The J segment lost 9 bases and the V segment lost 0 bases, leaving 10 bases of the junction unmatched. CDR1 and CDR2 (germline): SGDLS, YYNGEE. This CDR3 spans 18 amino acids. The CDR3 coding sequence is TGTGCCAGCAGCGTAGTTGGACTAGCGGGAGGGCCGATTTCTGAGCAGTTCTTC. Protein: CASSVVGLAGGPISEQFF.

The chain's CDR3 is CASSYGTGTGGDTQYF. The CDR3 region has the DNA TGTGCCAGCAGTTACGGGACCGGGACAGGGGGAGATACGCAGTATTTT. The gene calls are TRBV6-5 and TRBJ2-3, with 11 bases identical to TRBD1. This CDR3 is 16 amino acids long. CDR1 is MNHEY and CDR2 is SVGAGI in the germline V gene. J lost 5 bases, V lost 2 bases, and 6 bases had no gene match.

V and J are TRBV5-1 and TRBJ2-2; D perhaps matches TRBD1 (5 bases). Per germline, CDR1 SGHRS and CDR2 YFSETQ. This CDR3 region has 12 residues. Trimming took 4 bases from V and 6 from J, leaving 7 bases between them. The CDR3 DNA follows: TGCGCCAGCAGCGGGGCCTCCGGGGAGCTGTTTTTT. This sequence encodes CASSGASGELFF.

In its sample, this clone was seen once. This chain uses TRBV10-2 with TRBJ1-2; TRBD1 aligns across 10 bases. J gave up 6 bases and V 6 bases, and 7 bases lay outside the gene matches. Germline lookup yields CDR1 WSHSY and CDR2 SAAADI. The CDR3 length is 14 residues. The CDR3 loop reads CASRNRDRGDGYTF. The CDR3 DNA follows: TGCGCCAGCAGAAACCGGGACAGGGGAGATGGCTACACCTTC.